The rows below give T cell receptor beta chains drawn from one sample of a study of T-cell memory formation after mild COVID-19. TCRdb fed the 5' RACE reads into MiXCR, producing one record per CDR3 protein. The sample lists roughly 130,000 distinct CDR3 sequences; 17% were seen once. The sequenced material came from PBMCs or a T cell subset sorted from them (not recorded which). The source is a man in his late teens or twenties who had mild COVID-19 (a few samples of this study predate the infection). Cell type and time point are not known. Both conserved end residues are part of each CDR3. A D gene is named only where the DNA matches it firmly. A row's size may be missing; if present it is once, few, many or a size class.

>.|TRBJ1-1|few|TRBV19
TGTGCCAGTAGTACCCTGGACAGTACTAACACTGAAGCTTTCTTT
CASSTLDSTNTEAFF
>.|TRBJ2-5|once|TRBV5-1
TGCGCCAGCAGCAACCGGGACTGGCAAGAGACCCAGTACTTC
CASSNRDWQETQYF
>.|TRBJ2-5|.|TRBV5-1
TGCGCCAGCAGCCCTCCCCCTAGGGCCCAAGAGACCCAGTACTTC
CASSPPPRAQETQYF
>TRBD1|TRBJ2-1|.|TRBV4-2
TGTGCCAGCGCGACAGGGACGGACAATGAGCAGTTCTTC
CASATGTDNEQFF
>.|TRBJ2-3|.|TRBV25-1
TGTGCCAGCAGTGACCCTTCAGTGGGTACGCAGTATTTT
CASSDPSVGTQYF
>TRBD1|TRBJ2-2|few|TRBV7-9
TGTGCCAGCTACCGGGACAGGGGATCAGGGGAGCTGTTTTTT
CASYRDRGSGELFF
>.|TRBJ2-3|.|TRBV10-3
TGTGCCATCAGTCCGTCCGGCGATTCAGATACGCAGTATTTT
CAISPSGDSDTQYF
>TRBD2|TRBJ2-3|.|TRBV5-4
TGTGCCAGCAGCTCTAGCGGGGGGCCCAGGGGGCAGTATTTT
CASSSSGGPRGQYF
>TRBD2|TRBJ2-2|.|TRBV30
TGTGCCTGGAGCCGGACTAGCGGGGGGACAACCGGGGAGCTGTTTTTT
CAWSRTSGGTTGELFF
>TRBD1|TRBJ1-1|.|TRBV19
TGTGCCAGTAGTAGCCCGGGACAGAGGGCTTTCTTT
CASSSPGQRAFF
>.|TRBJ1-1|few|TRBV4-3
TGCGCCAGCAGCCAATCCCGGGTACCTGTAGGGGCTTTCTTT
CASSQSRVPVGAFF
>.|TRBJ2-3|many|TRBV3-1
TGTGCCAGCAGCCAAGTACTTGGCGTGACGCAGTATTTT
CASSQVLGVTQYF
>.|TRBJ1-6|few|TRBV5-1
TGCGCCAGCAGCTTCGGGGACGATAATTCACCCCTCCACTTT
CASSFGDDNSPLHF
>TRBD1|TRBJ1-5|.|TRBV6-5
TGTGCCAGCAGCCTAGACAGGGGAGGCCAGCCCCAGCATTTT
CASSLDRGGQPQHF
>TRBD2|TRBJ2-7|few|TRBV6-2/TRBV6-3
TGTGCCAGCAGCCTAAGCGGGGGCCGGACCTACGAGCAGTACTTC
CASSLSGGRTYEQYF
>.|TRBJ1-5|few|TRBV6-5
TGTGCCAGCAGTCGACGGGAGGAGGCTCTGGAGCAGCCCCAGCATTTT
CASSRREEALEQPQHF
>.|TRBJ2-1|.|TRBV28
TGTGCCAGCAGTTTAGCCGGGTTGGAGGGGAAAAATGAGCAGTTCTTC
CASSLAGLEGKNEQFF
>TRBD2|TRBJ2-1|.|TRBV5-1
TGCGCCAGCAGCTTGGCGGGGCGGGGGAGCTACAATGAGCAGTTCTTC
CASSLAGRGSYNEQFF
>.|TRBJ2-5|few|TRBV20-1
TGCAGTGCTAGGGGGAATCGAGAGACCCAGTACTTC
CSARGNRETQYF
>TRBD2|TRBJ2-5|.|TRBV7-2
TGTGCCAGCAGCTCGGGTCCGGGGGGTTTAACTGAGACCCAGTACTTC
CASSSGPGGLTETQYF
>.|TRBJ2-3|.|TRBV3-1
TGTGCCAGCAGCCAGTATATTCAAGATACGCAGTATTTT
CASSQYIQDTQYF
>.|TRBJ2-1|many|TRBV7-2
TGTGCCAGCAGCCTTGACTTCCTCAATGAGCAGTTCTTC
CASSLDFLNEQFF
>.|TRBJ2-2|.|TRBV4-3
TGCGCCAGCAGCCAAGTTCCAGCGAACACCGGGGAGCTGTTTTTT
CASSQVPANTGELFF
>.|TRBJ2-4|few|TRBV9
TGTGCCAGCAGCGTATCCTGGAGAGGCACCTTAGCCAAAAACATTCAGTACTTC
CASSVSWRGTLAKNIQYF
>TRBD1|TRBJ2-7|.|TRBV6-5
TGTGCCAGCAGTTGGGGACAGGCAGGGGAAGAGCAGTACTTC
CASSWGQAGEEQYF
>TRBD1|TRBJ1-3|few|TRBV5-6
TGTGCCAGCAGCGGCCCGGGGACAGGCGTGGAGGTACTATATTTT
CASSGPGTGVEVLYF
>.|TRBJ2-3|.|TRBV20-1
TGCAGTGCTCATGCGGGATCTAGCACAGATACGCAGTATTTT
CSAHAGSSTDTQYF
>.|TRBJ2-2|few|TRBV3-1
TGTGCCAGCACCTCTTGGGGGGGCCTGAACACCGGGGAGCTGTTTTTT
CASTSWGGLNTGELFF
>.|TRBJ2-3|few|TRBV10-3
TGTGCCATCAGTGAGCTGGGTCAGCTCGAGTCAGATACGCAGTATTTT
CAISELGQLESDTQYF
>.|TRBJ1-2|few|TRBV6-2/TRBV6-3
TGTGCCAGCAGTTACCCGTCGGGGCTGAATGGCTACACCTTC
CASSYPSGLNGYTF
>.|TRBJ1-3|few|TRBV20-1
TGCAGTGCTAGAGCTCCCGACTTCGGGGGCGGAAACACCATATATTTT
CSARAPDFGGGNTIYF
>.|TRBJ2-2|.|TRBV6-5
TGTGCCAGCAGTTACCCCCCTAGCGAGGGGGGCACCGGGGAGCTGTTTTTT
CASSYPPSEGGTGELFF
>.|TRBJ2-5|.|TRBV6-2/TRBV6-3
TGTGCCAGCAGTTGGGGACGGGGGACCCAGTACTTC
CASSWGRGTQYF
>.|TRBJ1-1|.|TRBV2
TGTGCCAGCAGTGCTAGGGGGGCGCAGACTGAAGCTTTCTTT
CASSARGAQTEAFF
>TRBD1|TRBJ2-1|.|TRBV20-1
TGCAGTGCTAGCCTACAGAGGGGGCGGTTCTTC
CSASLQRGRFF
>.|TRBJ2-5|few|TRBV5-1
TGCGCCAGCAGCTTGAGGGGCGCGGGGGCATCGGTTTCGGAGACCCAGTACTTC
CASSLRGAGASVSETQYF
>.|TRBJ2-1|few|TRBV21-1
TGTGCCAGCAGCAAAGTCATAGGGGGGGAAAATGAGCAGTTCTTC
CASSKVIGGENEQFF
>TRBD1|TRBJ1-5|few|TRBV7-2
TGTGCCAGCAGCTCCACGAGGGGGCCGGGTCAGCCCCAGCATTTT
CASSSTRGPGQPQHF
>.|TRBJ1-1|.|TRBV20-1
TGCAGTGCTAAGACCCGGGACAATATCCCGAAATGGTGCTTCTTT
CSAKTRDNIPKWCFF
>TRBD2|TRBJ2-1|.|TRBV11-2
TGTGCCAGCAGCCGGCTGGGGACTAGCGGGGGGAAGCAGTTCTTC
CASSRLGTSGGKQFF
>TRBD2|TRBJ2-7|many|TRBV12-3/TRBV12-4
TGTGCCAGCAGTCTCTATGGAGTAGCGGGGGGATCCTACGAGCAGTACTTC
CASSLYGVAGGSYEQYF
>TRBD2|TRBJ2-5|.|TRBV4-2
TGTGCCAGCAGCCAAATTTCTAGCGGGGAAAGAGGGGAGACCCAGTACTTC
CASSQISSGERGETQYF
>.|TRBJ1-6|.|TRBV7-2
TGTGCCAGCAGCTTATTTGAGACGGCCTATAATTCACCCCTCCACTTT
CASSLFETAYNSPLHF
>TRBD2|TRBJ2-2|few|TRBV10-3
TGTGCCATCAGTCGGGCCCTAGCGGGGGGGACCGGGGAGCTGTTTTTT
CAISRALAGGTGELFF
>.|TRBJ1-5|.|TRBV7-2
TGTGCCAGCAGCTTAGGTTCGGGATTCCAGCCCCAGCATTTT
CASSLGSGFQPQHF
>.|TRBJ2-1|.|TRBV21-1
TGTGCCAGCAGCAATCCCGACTACAATGAGCAGTTCTTC
CASSNPDYNEQFF
>TRBD1|TRBJ2-3|.|TRBV5-1
TGCGCCAGCAGCCTTAGGACAGGGTCAGCAGATACGCAGTATTTT
CASSLRTGSADTQYF
>.|TRBJ1-6|few|TRBV7-9
TGTGCCAGCAGCCCCCTACAGGCGGGCGGGATCCACTTT
CASSPLQAGGIHF
>.|TRBJ1-5|many|TRBV7-2
TGTGCCAGCAGCTCGGGCAATCAGCCCCAGCATTTT
CASSSGNQPQHF
>TRBD1|TRBJ1-1|.|TRBV27
TGTGCCAGCAGTGTAGACAGGGGGAGTTTGAACACTGAAGCTTTCTTT
CASSVDRGSLNTEAFF
>.|TRBJ2-7|many|TRBV5-1
TGCGCCAGCAGTCAGGAGGCACAGGGCTACGAGCAGTACTTC
CASSQEAQGYEQYF
>TRBD1|TRBJ2-5|many|TRBV4-2
TGTGCCAGCAGCCAAAGTGGGACAGGGCAAGAGACCCAGTACTTC
CASSQSGTGQETQYF